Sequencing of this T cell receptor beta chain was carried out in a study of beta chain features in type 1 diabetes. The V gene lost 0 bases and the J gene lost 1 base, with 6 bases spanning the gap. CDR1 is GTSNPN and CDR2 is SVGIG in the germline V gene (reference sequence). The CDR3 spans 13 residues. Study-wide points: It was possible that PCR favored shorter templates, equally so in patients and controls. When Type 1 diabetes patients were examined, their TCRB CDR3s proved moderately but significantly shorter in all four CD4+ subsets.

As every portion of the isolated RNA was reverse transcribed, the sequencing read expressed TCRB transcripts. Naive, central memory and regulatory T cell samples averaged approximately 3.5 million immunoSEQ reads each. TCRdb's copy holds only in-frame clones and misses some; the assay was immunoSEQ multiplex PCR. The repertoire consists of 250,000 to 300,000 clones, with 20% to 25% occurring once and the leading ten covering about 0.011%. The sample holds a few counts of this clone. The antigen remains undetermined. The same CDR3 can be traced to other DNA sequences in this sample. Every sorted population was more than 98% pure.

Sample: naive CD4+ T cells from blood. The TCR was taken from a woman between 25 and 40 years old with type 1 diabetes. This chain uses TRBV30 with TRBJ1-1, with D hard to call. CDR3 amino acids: CAWSVLRNTEAFF. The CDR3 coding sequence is TGTGCCTGGAGTGTACTGAGGAACACTGAAGCTTTCTTT.